This TCR beta chain was profiled in a study of blood T cell repertoires in COVID-19. Generated by immunoSEQ multiplex PCR, the TCRdb table keeps only in-frame clones and is missing some. This sample has tens of thousands of clones, with 70% to 85% found just once. The clonotype was recovered from a man aged 55 to 70 with acute or convalescent COVID-19. The sample consisted of peripheral blood.

DNA of the CDR3: TGTGCCAGCTCACCCGGGGCGGGAGCGAACACTGAAGCTTTCTTT. Its translation: CASSPGAGANTEAFF. The chain combines TRBV18 with TRBJ1-1, with D perhaps TRBD1 (5 bases). CDR3 length: 15 amino acids. The germline gives CDR1 KGHSH, CDR2 LQKENI. Trimming shortened V by 3 bases and J by 1 base, and 12 bases separated the two germline ends. The variable domain in full, with the rest retrieved from reference TRBV18 and TRBJ1-1, is NAGVMQNPRHLVRRRGQEARLRCSPMKGHSHVYWYRQLPEEGLKFMVYLQKENIIDESGMPKERFSAEFPKEGPSILRIQQVVRGDSAAYFCASSPGAGANTEAFFGQGTRLTVV.